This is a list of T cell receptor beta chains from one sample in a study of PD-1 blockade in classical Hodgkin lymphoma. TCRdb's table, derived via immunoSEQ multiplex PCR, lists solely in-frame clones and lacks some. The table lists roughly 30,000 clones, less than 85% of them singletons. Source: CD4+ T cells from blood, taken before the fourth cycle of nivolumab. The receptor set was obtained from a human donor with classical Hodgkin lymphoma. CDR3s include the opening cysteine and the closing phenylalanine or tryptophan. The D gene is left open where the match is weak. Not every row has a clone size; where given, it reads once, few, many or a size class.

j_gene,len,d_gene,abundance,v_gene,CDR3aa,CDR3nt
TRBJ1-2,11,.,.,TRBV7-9,CASSPSPGYTF,TGTGCCAGCAGCCCCTCCCCTGGCTACACCTTC
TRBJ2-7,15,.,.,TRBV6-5,CASSPRPTTPHEQYF,TGTGCCAGCAGCCCTCGCCCCACTACTCCCCACGAGCAGTACTTC
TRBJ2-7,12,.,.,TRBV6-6,CASSFGGGEQYF,TGTGCCAGCAGTTTCGGAGGGGGCGAGCAGTACTTC
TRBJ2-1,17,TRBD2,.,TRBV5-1,CASSLGLGTSGNNEQFF,TGCGCCAGCAGCTTGGGGCTTGGGACTAGCGGGAACAATGAGCAGTTCTTC
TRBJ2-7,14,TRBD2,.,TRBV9,CASSASGVPYEQYF,TGTGCCAGCAGCGCTAGCGGAGTACCTTACGAGCAGTACTTC
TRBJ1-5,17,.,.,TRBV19,CASSIPPRWGGNQPQHF,TGTGCCAGTAGTATCCCTCCCCGGTGGGGGGGCAATCAGCCCCAGCATTTT
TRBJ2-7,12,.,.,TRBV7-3,CASSNTFYEQYF,TGTGCCAGCAGTAATACATTCTACGAGCAGTACTTC
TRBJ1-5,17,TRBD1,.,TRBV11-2,CASSLETGARSNQPQHF,TGTGCCAGCAGCTTAGAGACAGGGGCAAGAAGCAATCAGCCCCAGCATTTT
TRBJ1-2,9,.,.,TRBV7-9,CAVGYGYTF,TGTGCCGTGGGCTATGGCTACACCTTC
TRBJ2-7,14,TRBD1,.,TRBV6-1,CASSEFGQGYEQYF,TGTGCCAGCAGTGAATTTGGACAGGGCTACGAGCAGTACTTC
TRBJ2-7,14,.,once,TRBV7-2,CASSLAVGSYEQYF,TGTGCCAGCAGCTTAGCTGTGGGCTCCTACGAGCAGTACTTC
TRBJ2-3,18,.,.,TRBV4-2,CASSQDPRATSSTDTQYF,TGTGCCAGCAGCCAAGATCCACGGGCTACCTCTAGCACAGATACGCAGTATTTT
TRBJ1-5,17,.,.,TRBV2,CASSEARREDSNQPQHF,TGTGCCAGCAGTGAAGCCCGTCGCGAGGATAGCAATCAGCCCCAGCATTTT
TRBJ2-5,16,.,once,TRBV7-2,CASSSGVGVRGETQYF,TGTGCCAGCAGCTCCGGGGTGGGGGTGAGGGGAGAGACCCAGTACTTC
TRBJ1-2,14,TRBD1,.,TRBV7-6,CASSLAGGGQGYTF,TGTGCCAGCAGCTTAGCCGGGGGGGGACAGGGCTACACCTTC
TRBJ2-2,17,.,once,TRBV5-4,CASSLSEGPRNTGELFF,TGTGCCAGCAGCTTGTCGGAGGGCCCGCGGAACACCGGGGAGCTGTTTTTT
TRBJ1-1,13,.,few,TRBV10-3,CAIGGIIGTEAFF,TGTGCCATCGGGGGGATCATCGGGACTGAAGCTTTCTTT
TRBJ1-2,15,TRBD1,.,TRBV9,CASSVGGQGFYGYTF,TGTGCCAGCAGCGTAGGGGGACAGGGATTCTATGGCTACACCTTC
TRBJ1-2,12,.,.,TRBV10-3,CAIMGRGYGYTF,TGTGCCATCATGGGCCGGGGTTATGGCTACACCTTC
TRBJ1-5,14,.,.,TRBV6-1,CAAQLAGQHQPQHF,TGTGCCGCTCAGTTAGCGGGTCAGCATCAGCCCCAGCATTTT
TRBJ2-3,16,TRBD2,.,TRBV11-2,CASSLALAGGTDTQYF,TGTGCCAGCAGCTTAGCCCTAGCGGGAGGGACAGATACGCAGTATTTT
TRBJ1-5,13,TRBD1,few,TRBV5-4,CASSLDRVQPQHF,TGTGCCAGCAGCCTGGACAGGGTTCAGCCCCAGCATTTT
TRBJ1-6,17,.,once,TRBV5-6,CASSAGASSSYNSPLHF,TGTGCCAGCAGCGCGGGGGCTTCGAGCTCCTATAATTCACCCCTCCACTTT
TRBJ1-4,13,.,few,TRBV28,CASSAQLGEKLFF,TGTGCCAGCAGTGCACAGCTAGGGGAAAAACTGTTTTTT
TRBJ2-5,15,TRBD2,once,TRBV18,CASSQTAGGMETQYF,TGTGCCAGCTCACAGACAGCGGGGGGGATGGAGACCCAGTACTTC
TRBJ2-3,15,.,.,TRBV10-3,CAISESLASTGTQYF,TGTGCCATCAGTGAGTCGTTAGCTAGCACAGGTACGCAGTATTTT
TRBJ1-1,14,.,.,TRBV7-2,CASSPFPVNTEAFF,TGTGCCAGCAGCCCCTTTCCCGTGAACACTGAAGCTTTCTTT
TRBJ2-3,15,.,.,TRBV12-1,CASSFTSGPTDTQYF,TGTGCCAGCAGCTTTACTAGCGGACCTACAGATACGCAGTATTTT
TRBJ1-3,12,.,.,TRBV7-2,CASSLTGNTIYF,TGTGCCAGCAGCTTAACCGGAAACACCATATATTTT
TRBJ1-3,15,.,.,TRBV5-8,CASSLAAGSGNTIYF,TGTGCCAGCAGCTTGGCGGCTGGGTCTGGAAACACCATATATTTT
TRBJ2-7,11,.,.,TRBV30,CAWQSQYEQYF,TGTGCCTGGCAATCGCAGTACGAGCAGTACTTC
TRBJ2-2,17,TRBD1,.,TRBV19,CASSILGRQGHTGELFF,TGTGCCAGTAGTATATTAGGGAGACAGGGTCATACCGGGGAGCTGTTTTTT
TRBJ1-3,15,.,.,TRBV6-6,CASSPAEVVGNTIYF,TGTGCCAGCAGCCCGGCGGAGGTGGTTGGAAACACCATATATTTT
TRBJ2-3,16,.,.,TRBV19,CASSISSGAFTDTQYF,TGTGCCAGTAGTATCTCCTCGGGGGCCTTCACAGATACGCAGTATTTT
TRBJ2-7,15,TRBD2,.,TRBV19,CASSISWTSVYEQYF,TGTGCCAGTAGTATTTCATGGACTAGCGTGTACGAGCAGTACTTC
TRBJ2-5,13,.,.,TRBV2,CASSEGHLETQYF,TGTGCCAGCAGTGAAGGACATCTAGAGACCCAGTACTTC
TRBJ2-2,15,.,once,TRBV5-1,CASSSNRVNTGELFF,TGCGCCAGCAGCTCCAACAGGGTGAACACCGGGGAGCTGTTTTTT
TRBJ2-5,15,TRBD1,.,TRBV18,CASSPGQGYQETQYF,TGTGCCAGCTCTCCGGGACAGGGGTACCAAGAGACCCAGTACTTC
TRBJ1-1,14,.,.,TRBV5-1,CASSPSGVTAEAFF,TGCGCCAGCAGCCCATCAGGGGTTACCGCTGAAGCTTTCTTT
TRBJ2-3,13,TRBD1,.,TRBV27,CASSTPGQGKQYF,TGTGCCAGCAGTACCCCCGGACAGGGGAAGCAGTATTTT
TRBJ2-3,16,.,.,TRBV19,CASSIEAVSGTDTQYF,TGTGCCAGTAGTATAGAAGCGGTCTCAGGCACAGATACGCAGTATTTT
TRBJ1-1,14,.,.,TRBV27,CASSRRQTNTEAFF,TGTGCCAGCAGCCGACGACAGACTAACACTGAAGCTTTCTTT
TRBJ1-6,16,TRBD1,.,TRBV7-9,CASSTSTDRVNSPLHF,TGTGCCAGCAGCACGAGCACCGACAGGGTTAATTCACCCCTCCACTTT
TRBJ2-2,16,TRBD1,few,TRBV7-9,CASTPMGQGNTGELFF,TGTGCCAGCACCCCGATGGGACAGGGGAACACCGGGGAGCTGTTTTTT
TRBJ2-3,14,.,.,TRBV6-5,CASSYGTSASTQYF,TGTGCCAGCAGTTACGGGACTTCGGCTAGCACGCAGTATTTT
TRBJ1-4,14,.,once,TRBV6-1,CASTRQSTNEKLFF,TGTGCCAGCACTAGACAGTCAACTAATGAAAAACTGTTTTTT
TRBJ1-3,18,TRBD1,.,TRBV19,CASSMKSTDRGAGNTIYF,TGTGCCAGTAGTATGAAGTCTACGGACAGGGGAGCTGGAAACACCATATATTTT
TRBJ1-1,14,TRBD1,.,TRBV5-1,CASSLGQGPAEAFF,TGCGCCAGCAGCTTGGGACAGGGGCCGGCTGAAGCTTTCTTT
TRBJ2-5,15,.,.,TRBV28,CASSLVLGGQETQYF,TGTGCCAGCAGTTTAGTTCTTGGGGGGCAGGAGACCCAGTACTTC
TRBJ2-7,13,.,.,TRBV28,CASSLTGPYEQYF,TGTGCCAGCAGTTTAACAGGGCCTTACGAGCAGTACTTC
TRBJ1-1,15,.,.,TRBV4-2,CASSQATDRNTEAFF,TGTGCCAGCAGCCAAGCGACAGACAGGAACACTGAAGCTTTCTTT
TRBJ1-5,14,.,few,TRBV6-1,CASNLQGGDQPQHF,TGTGCCAGCAACCTTCAGGGAGGTGATCAGCCCCAGCATTTT
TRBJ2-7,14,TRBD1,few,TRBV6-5,CASSYSLTGSRTYF,TGTGCCAGCAGTTACTCACTGACAGGGAGTAGAACGTACTTC
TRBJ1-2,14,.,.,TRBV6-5,CASSFRGEGLGYTF,TGTGCCAGCAGTTTTAGAGGGGAAGGACTGGGCTACACCTTC
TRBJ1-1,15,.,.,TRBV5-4,CASSLAVGLNTEAFF,TGTGCCAGCAGCTTGGCCGTGGGTTTGAACACTGAAGCTTTCTTT
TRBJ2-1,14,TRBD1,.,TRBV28,CASSLTGNYNEQFF,TGTGCCAGCAGTTTGACAGGGAACTACAATGAGCAGTTCTTC
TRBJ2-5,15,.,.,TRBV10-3,CAISESPDWEETQYF,TGTGCCATCAGTGAGTCTCCGGACTGGGAAGAGACCCAGTACTTC
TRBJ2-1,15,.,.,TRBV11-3,CASSNGAGSYNEQFF,TGTGCCAGCAGCAATGGGGCGGGTTCCTACAATGAGCAGTTCTTC